These 6 T cell receptor beta chains originate from one sample sequenced in a study of T cell responses to AZD1222 COVID-19 vaccine. Profiling relied on immunoSEQ multiplex PCR, and the TCRdb table lists in-frame clones only, not all of them. The table shows 120,000 or so clones, with 90% occurring only once. Source: peripheral blood, taken on day 0 of MenACWY control vaccination. These receptor sequences come from an adult in good health.

Remarks on this clone: The junction departs from germline at one end; a sequencing error may be responsible. The rearrangement joins TRBV11-2 to TRBJ2-5; a weak D match, TRBD2 (5 bases). The CDR3 has 14 amino acids. The germline V gene encodes CDR1 SGHAT and CDR2 FQNNGV. The CDR3 sequence: CASSRTTIQESQYF. In nucleotides, the CDR3 is TGTGCCAGCAGCCGGACGACTATCCAAGAGTCCCAGTACTTC.

The genes are TRBV6-1 and TRBJ1-1; no clear D. Trimming removed 1 base from V and 1 base from J, with 4 bases in between. This CDR3 is 13 amino acids long. Germline V CDR1 and CDR2: MNHNS, SASEGT. CDR3 coding DNA: TGTGCCAGCAGTGAAGGCCCGAACACTGAAGCTTTCTTT. Its protein is CASSEGPNTEAFF.

In DNA, the CDR3 is TGTGCCAGCTCACCGCCGTCCGGACTGAACACTGAAGCTTTCTTT. It translates to CASSPPSGLNTEAFF. The V and J genes are TRBV18 and TRBJ1-1, with D uncertain. In germline, CDR1 is KGHSH, CDR2 LQKENI. Trimming stripped 3 bases from V and 0 bases from J, with 11 bases between. This CDR3 region has 15 residues.

The V gene is TRBV28, the J gene TRBJ2-7; 8 nucleotides align to TRBD1. This CDR3 is built from 16 residues. V trimming: 5 bases; J trimming: 2 bases; junction bases outside the gene matches: 11. Germline assignment: CDR1 MDHEN and CDR2 SYDVKM. The CDR3 spells CASSPSPGQAAYEQYV. CDR3 in DNA: TGTGCCAGCAGTCCATCCCCGGGACAGGCGGCCTACGAGCAGTACGTC.

The J gene is TRBJ1-4, the V gene TRBV28; D may be TRBD1 (6 bases). V was pared by 4 bases and J by 5 bases, with 17 bases between. CDR1 is MDHEN, CDR2 SYDVKM, per germline. The CDR3 spans 16 residues. CDR3 amino acids: CASSYSGTRTNEKLFF. In DNA form, the CDR3 reads TGTGCCAGCAGTTACTCCGGGACAAGGACAAATGAAAAACTGTTTTTT.

V usage is TRBV28 and J usage is TRBJ1-2, with unresolved D. The germline CDR1 and CDR2 sequences are MDHEN and SYDVKM. The CDR3 is 11 residues long. Between the trimmed V and J ends, which lost 2 bases and 3 bases, there was a span of 1 base. This CDR3 is CASSLDYGYTF. In nucleotides, the CDR3 is TGTGCCAGCAGTTTAGACTATGGCTACACCTTC.